This T cell receptor (beta chain) is from a study of cytomegalovirus exposure and HLA in healthy donors. There are 15 residues in the CDR3. J lost 5 bases, V lost 2 bases, and 7 bases had no gene match. Germline CDR1 SGHDT, CDR2 YYEEEE. In the PCR, 60 Vbeta and 13 Jbeta primers were used. Data came from immunoSEQ multiplex PCR; TCRdb stores just in-frame clones and leaves some out. The table has 65,000 to 75,000 clones, roughly 68% seen once. The V gene is TRBV5-6, the J gene TRBJ1-2; TRBD1 matches 9 bases. The specimen sequenced was PBMCs. This receptor was taken from a woman in her fifties or sixties in good health and CMV-seropositive. The CDR3 sequence: CASSFITGTGYGYTF. CDR3 bases: TGTGCCAGCAGCTTCATTACCGGGACAGGGTATGGCTACACCTTC.